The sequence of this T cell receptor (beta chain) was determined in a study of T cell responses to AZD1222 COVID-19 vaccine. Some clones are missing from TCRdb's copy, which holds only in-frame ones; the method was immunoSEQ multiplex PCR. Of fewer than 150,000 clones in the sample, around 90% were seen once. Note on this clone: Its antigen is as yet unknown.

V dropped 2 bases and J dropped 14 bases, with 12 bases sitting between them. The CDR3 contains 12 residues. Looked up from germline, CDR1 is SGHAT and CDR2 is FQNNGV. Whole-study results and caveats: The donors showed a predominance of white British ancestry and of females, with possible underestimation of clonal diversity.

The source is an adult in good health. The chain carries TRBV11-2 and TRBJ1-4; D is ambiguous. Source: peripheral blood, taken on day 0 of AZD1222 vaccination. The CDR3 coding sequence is TGTGCCAGCAGCTTAAGGAAGGACTCCCTGTTTTTT. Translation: CASSLRKDSLFF.